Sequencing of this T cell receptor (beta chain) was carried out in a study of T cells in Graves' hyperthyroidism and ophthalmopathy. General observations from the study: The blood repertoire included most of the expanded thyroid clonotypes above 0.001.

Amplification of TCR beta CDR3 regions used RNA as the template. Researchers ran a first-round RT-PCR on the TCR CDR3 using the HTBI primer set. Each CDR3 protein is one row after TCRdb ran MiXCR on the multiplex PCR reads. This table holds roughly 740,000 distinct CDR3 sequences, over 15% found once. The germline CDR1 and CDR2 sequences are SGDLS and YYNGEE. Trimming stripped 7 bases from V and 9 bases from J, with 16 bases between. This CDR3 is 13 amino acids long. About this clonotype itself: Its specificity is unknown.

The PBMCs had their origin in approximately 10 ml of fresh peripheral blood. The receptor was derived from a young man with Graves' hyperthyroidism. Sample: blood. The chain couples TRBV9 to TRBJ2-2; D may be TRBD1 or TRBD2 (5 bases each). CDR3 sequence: CASGRGEFRELFF. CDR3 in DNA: TGTGCCAGCGGGAGAGGGGAATTCAGGGAGCTGTTTTTT.